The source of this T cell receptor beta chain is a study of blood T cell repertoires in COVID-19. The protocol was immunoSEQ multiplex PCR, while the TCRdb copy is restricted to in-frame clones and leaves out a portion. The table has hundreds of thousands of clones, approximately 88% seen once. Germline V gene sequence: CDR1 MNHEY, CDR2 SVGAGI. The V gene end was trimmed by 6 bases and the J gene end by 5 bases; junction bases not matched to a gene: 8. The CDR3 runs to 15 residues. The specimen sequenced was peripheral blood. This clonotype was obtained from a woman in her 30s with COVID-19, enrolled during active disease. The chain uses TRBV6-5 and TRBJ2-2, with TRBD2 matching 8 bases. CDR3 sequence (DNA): TGTGCCAGCAGCCCGGGAGGGGGGGTTACCGGGGAGCTGTTTTTT. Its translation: CASSPGGGVTGELFF.